A single sample gave rise to the 15 T cell receptor beta chains below, sequenced in a study of T cell repertoires in cytomegalovirus infection. These TCRs are of unknown antigen specificity. TCRdb re-called the reads with MiXCR, one entry per CDR3 protein. This sample carries 830,000 or so distinct CDR3 sequences, roughly 33% of them seen once, and the ten largest clones take 9.5% to 15%. The material sequenced was cultured CD8+ T cells from PBMCs, taken from culture after CMV antigen stimulation. The receptors come from a human donor in good health (CMV status not recorded). Some clones in this sample may be carry-over from other donors' samples.

This chain connects TRBV27 to TRBJ1-1, with D tentatively TRBD1 (6 bases). The CDR3 runs 13 residues. V was trimmed by 5 bases and J by 7 bases, leaving 14 bases between them. CDR1 and CDR2 (germline): MNHEY, SMNVEV (reference sequence). The CDR3 nucleotides read TGTGCCAGCAGTCTCTACAGGGCTGATGAAGCTTTCTTT. The encoded protein is CASSLYRADEAFF.

This clonotype was seen many times. The chain recombines TRBV12-3 or TRBV12-4 with TRBJ2-1; D gene ambiguous. V shed 8 bases and J shed 0 bases, with 8 bases lying between them. CDR3 size: 13 residues. This chain's CDR3 is CASAVRSYNEQFF. The DNA for the CDR3 is TGTGCCAGCGCAGTCCGCTCCTACAATGAGCAGTTCTTC.

The chain has TRBV7-9 and TRBJ1-5; D possibly corresponds to TRBD1 (6 bases). Germline V gives CDR1 SEHNR, CDR2 FQNEAQ (reference sequence). Trimming removed 5 bases at V and 8 bases at J, with 10 bases between. The CDR3 consists of 12 residues. The CDR3 nucleotides read TGTGCCAGCAGCGTAAGACAGGAGCCCCAGCATTTT. This gives the protein CASSVRQEPQHF.

A few counts support this clonotype. The V and J genes are TRBV10-3 and TRBJ2-1; TRBD2 agrees at 7 bases. V trimming: 7 bases; J trimming: 9 bases; junction bases outside the gene matches: 9. Per the germline V gene, CDR1 is ENHRY and CDR2 is SYGVKD. The CDR3 is 13 amino acids. CDR3 bases: TGTGCCATCAAGGCGGGGCCGGGAGGTGAGCAGTTCTTC. Translation gives CAIKAGPGGEQFF.

The sample holds a few counts of this clonotype. Germline is not matched at one junction end, which may reflect a read error. The J gene is TRBJ2-5, the V gene TRBV7-7; D may be TRBD2 (6 bases). Per the germline V gene, CDR1 is SSHAT and CDR2 is FNYEAQ (reference sequence). The CDR3 length is 15 residues. The CDR3 protein is CASSLAALSQETQYF. CDR3 DNA sequence: TGTGCTAGCAGCTTAGCGGCCCTGTCGCAAGAGACCCAGTACTTC. The variable domain in full, completed from reference TRBV7-7 and TRBJ2-5, reads GAGVSQSPRYKVTKRGQDVTLRCDPISSHATLYWYQQALGQGPEFLTYFNYEAQPDKSGLPSDRFSAERPEGSISTLTIQRTEQRDSAMYRCASSLAALSQETQYFGPGTRLLVL.

The rearrangement joins TRBV20-1 to TRBJ2-5; a weak D match, TRBD1 (5 bases). V was cut by 0 bases and J by 4 bases, with 15 bases left in between. Germline CDR1 is DFQATT and CDR2 is SNEGSKA (reference sequence). The CDR3 has 15 residues. Here the CDR3 reads CSARDRDRVGETQYF. The CDR3 region has the DNA TGCAGTGCTAGAGACAGGGATCGCGTGGGAGAGACCCAGTACTTC.

The chain uses TRBV25-1 and TRBJ1-1; 9 bases line up with TRBD1. J was trimmed by 0 bases and V by 5 bases; bases with no gene match: 16. Germline V gives CDR1 MGHDK, CDR2 SYGVNS. This CDR3 contains 19 residues. The CDR3 region has the DNA TGTGCCAGCAGTTCTACCCCGGGACAGGGATTTACCATGAACACTGAAGCTTTCTTT. It encodes CASSSTPGQGFTMNTEAFF. Full variable domain (remainder filled in from reference TRBV25-1 and TRBJ1-1): EADIYQTPRYLVIGTGKKITLECSQTMGHDKMYWYQQDPGMELHLIHYSYGVNSTEKGDLSSESTVSRIRTEHFPLTLESARPSHTSQYLCASSSTPGQGFTMNTEAFFGQGTRLTVV.

The V gene is TRBV27, the J gene TRBJ2-7; TRBD1 aligns across 7 bases. CDR3 length: 14 amino acids. Germline-derived CDR1 and CDR2 are MNHEY and SMNVEV (reference sequence). J lost 2 bases, V lost 1 base, and 2 bases had no gene match. CDR3 nucleotides: TGTGCCAGCAGTTTATATACAGGGGCCTACGAGCAGTACGTC. It translates to CASSLYTGAYEQYV.

There are a few counts of this clonotype. The V call is TRBV27, the J call TRBJ2-1; D gene unclear. The CDR3 is 17 residues long. Germline CDR1 is MNHEY and CDR2 is SMNVEV (reference sequence). Between the trimmed V and J ends, which lost 0 bases and 8 bases, there was a span of 20 bases. CDR3 amino acids: CASSLSHTPVRLDEQFF. DNA for the CDR3: TGTGCCAGCAGTTTATCCCATACCCCCGTAAGGTTGGATGAGCAGTTCTTC.

The V call is TRBV4-1, the J call TRBJ2-3, with D possibly being TRBD1 (5 bases). Germline lookup yields CDR1 MGHRA and CDR2 YSYEKL. Trimming took off 1 base at V and 0 bases at J, with 8 bases between the two ends. This CDR3 spans 15 amino acids. CDR3 DNA: TGCGCCAGCAGCCAAGGACAGCGAAGCACAGATACGCAGTATTTT. The encoded protein is CASSQGQRSTDTQYF.

Comments on this clonotype: The germline gene is not matched at one end of the junction; a read error may be the cause. The chain employs TRBV4-1 and TRBJ2-1; 9 nucleotides agree with TRBD2. This CDR3 is 15 amino acids long. Per the germline V gene, CDR1 is MGHRA and CDR2 is YSYEKL. CDR3: CASSPLLRGGDEQFF. In DNA, the CDR3 is TGTGCCAGCAGCCCCCTCCTGCGGGGGGGCGATGAGCAGTTCTTC.

The V gene is TRBV4-2, the J gene TRBJ2-3; 7 nucleotides line up with TRBD2. V lost 2 bases and J lost 2; bases outside the gene matches: 4. This CDR3 is 15 amino acids long. Germline V lookup: CDR1 LGHNA, CDR2 YNFKEQ. This chain's CDR3 is CASSQPLADTDTQYF. DNA of the CDR3: TGTGCCAGCAGCCAACCCCTAGCGGACACAGATACGCAGTATTTT.

This chain links TRBV6-6 with TRBJ2-7, with D perhaps TRBD1 (5 bases). The CDR3 loop spans 14 amino acids. CDR1 MNHNY and CDR2 SVGAGI come from the germline V gene (reference sequence). V lost 7 bases, J lost 2 bases, and 15 bases lay in between. CDR3 in amino acids: CASTQVGDAYEQYV. Here the CDR3 DNA reads TGTGCCAGCACTCAGGTAGGGGATGCCTACGAGCAGTACGTC.

The chain couples TRBV2 to TRBJ1-2; D unresolved. The CDR3 length is 14 residues. Trimming pared 0 bases from V and 0 bases from J, leaving 5 bases between. Looked up from germline, CDR1 is SNHLY and CDR2 is FYNNEI. This chain's CDR3 is CASSEARANYGYTF. DNA for the CDR3: TGTGCCAGCAGTGAAGCGCGGGCTAACTATGGCTACACCTTC.

This clonotype has only a few counts. This chain connects TRBV7-9 to TRBJ1-4; D is unclear. Trimming shortened V by 1 base and J by 0 bases, and 9 bases separated the two germline ends. Germline-derived CDR1 and CDR2 are SEHNR and FQNEAQ (reference sequence). The CDR3 is 16 amino acids. For the CDR3, the DNA is TGTGCCAGCAGCTTAGACCCCGGAGCAACTAATGAAAAACTGTTTTTT. Translating gives CASSLDPGATNEKLFF.